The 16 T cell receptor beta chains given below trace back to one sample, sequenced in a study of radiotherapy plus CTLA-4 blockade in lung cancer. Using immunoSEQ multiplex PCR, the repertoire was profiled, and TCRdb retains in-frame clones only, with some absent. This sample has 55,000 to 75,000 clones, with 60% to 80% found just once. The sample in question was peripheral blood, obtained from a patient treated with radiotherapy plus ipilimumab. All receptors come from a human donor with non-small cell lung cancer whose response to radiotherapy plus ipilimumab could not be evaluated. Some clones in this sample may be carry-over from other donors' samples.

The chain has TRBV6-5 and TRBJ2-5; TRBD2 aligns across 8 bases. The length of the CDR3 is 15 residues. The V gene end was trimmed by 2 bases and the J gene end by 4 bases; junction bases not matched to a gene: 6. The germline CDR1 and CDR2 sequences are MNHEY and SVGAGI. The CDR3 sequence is CASSYGGGYLETQYF. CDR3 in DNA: TGTGCCAGCAGTTACGGCGGGGGGTACCTAGAGACCCAGTACTTC.

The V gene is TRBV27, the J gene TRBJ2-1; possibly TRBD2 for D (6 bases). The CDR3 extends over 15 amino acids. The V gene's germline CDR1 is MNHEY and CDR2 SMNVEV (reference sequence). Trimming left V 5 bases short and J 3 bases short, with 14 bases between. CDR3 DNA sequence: TGTGCCAGCAGTGTAGCGGACCCAGGCTACAATGAGCAGTTCTTC. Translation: CASSVADPGYNEQFF.

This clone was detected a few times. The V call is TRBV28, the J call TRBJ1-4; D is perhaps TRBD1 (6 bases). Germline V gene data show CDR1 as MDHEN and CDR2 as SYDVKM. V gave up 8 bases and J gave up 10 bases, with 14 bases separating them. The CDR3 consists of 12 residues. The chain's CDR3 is CASYFKGVKLFF. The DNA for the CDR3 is TGTGCCAGCTACTTTAAGGGGGTAAAACTGTTTTTT.

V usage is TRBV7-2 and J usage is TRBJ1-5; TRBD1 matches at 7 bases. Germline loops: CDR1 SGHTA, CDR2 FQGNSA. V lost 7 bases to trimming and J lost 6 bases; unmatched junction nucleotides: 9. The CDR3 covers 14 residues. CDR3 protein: CASTLGGMFQPQHF. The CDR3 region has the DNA TGTGCCAGCACCCTAGGGGGCATGTTTCAGCCCCAGCATTTT.

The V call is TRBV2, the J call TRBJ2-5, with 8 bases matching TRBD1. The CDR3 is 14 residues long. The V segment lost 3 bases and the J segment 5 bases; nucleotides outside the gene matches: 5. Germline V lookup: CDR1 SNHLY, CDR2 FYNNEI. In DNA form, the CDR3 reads TGTGCCAGCAGTGAGGGCAGGGGGCCGGAGACCCAGTACTTC. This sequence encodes CASSEGRGPETQYF.

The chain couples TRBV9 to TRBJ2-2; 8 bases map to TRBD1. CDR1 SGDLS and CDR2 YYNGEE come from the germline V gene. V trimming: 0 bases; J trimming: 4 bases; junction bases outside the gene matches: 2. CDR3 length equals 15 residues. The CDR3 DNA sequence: TGTGCCAGCAGCGTAGAACAGGGGGGCACCGGGGAGCTGTTTTTT. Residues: CASSVEQGGTGELFF.

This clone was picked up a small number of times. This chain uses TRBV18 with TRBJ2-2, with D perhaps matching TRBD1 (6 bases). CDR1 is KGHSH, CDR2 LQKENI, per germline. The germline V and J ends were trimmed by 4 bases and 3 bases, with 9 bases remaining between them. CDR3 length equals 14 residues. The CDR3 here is CASSLQGYTGELFF. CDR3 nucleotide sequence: TGTGCCAGCTCACTCCAGGGGTACACCGGGGAGCTGTTTTTT.

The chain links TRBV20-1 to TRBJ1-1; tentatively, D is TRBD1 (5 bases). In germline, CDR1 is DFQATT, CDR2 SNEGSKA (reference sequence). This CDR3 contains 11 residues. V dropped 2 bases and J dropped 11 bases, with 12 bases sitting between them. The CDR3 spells CSARRAGRAFF. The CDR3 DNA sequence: TGCAGTGCTAGAAGGGCAGGGAGGGCTTTCTTT.

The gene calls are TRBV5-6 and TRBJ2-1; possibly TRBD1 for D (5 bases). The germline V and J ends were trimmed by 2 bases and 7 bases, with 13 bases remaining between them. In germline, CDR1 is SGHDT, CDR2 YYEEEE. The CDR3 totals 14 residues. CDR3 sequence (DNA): TGTGCCAGCAGCTTAAGGGGTATTTGGAATGAGCAGTTCTTC. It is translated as CASSLRGIWNEQFF.

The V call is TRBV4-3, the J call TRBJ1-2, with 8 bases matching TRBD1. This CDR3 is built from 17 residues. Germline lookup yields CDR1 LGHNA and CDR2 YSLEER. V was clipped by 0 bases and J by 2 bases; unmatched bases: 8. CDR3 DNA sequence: TGCGCCAGCAGCCAAGATCCCGGACAGGGCCGCAACTATGGCTACACCTTC. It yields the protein CASSQDPGQGRNYGYTF.

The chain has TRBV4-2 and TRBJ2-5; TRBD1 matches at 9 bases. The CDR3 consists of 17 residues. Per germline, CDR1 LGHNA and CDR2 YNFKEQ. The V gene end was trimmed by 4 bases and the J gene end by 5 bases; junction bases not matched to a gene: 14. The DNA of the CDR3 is TGTGCCAGCAGCCGGCTCAGTTCCGGGACAGGGTCTGAGACCCAGTACTTC. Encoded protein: CASSRLSSGTGSETQYF.

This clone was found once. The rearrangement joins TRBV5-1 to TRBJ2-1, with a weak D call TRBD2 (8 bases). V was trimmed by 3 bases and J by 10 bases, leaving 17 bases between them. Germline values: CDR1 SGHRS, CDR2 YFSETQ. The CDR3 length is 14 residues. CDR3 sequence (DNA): TGCGCCAGCAGCTCAGGGGGACTAGACAGGGAGCAGTTCTTC. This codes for CASSSGGLDREQFF.

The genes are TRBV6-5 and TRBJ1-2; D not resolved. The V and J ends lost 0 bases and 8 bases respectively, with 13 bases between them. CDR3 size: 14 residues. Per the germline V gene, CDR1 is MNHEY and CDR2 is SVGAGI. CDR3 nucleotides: TGTGCCAGCAGTTACTCTCCAGATGATGTGGGCTACACCTTC. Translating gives CASSYSPDDVGYTF.

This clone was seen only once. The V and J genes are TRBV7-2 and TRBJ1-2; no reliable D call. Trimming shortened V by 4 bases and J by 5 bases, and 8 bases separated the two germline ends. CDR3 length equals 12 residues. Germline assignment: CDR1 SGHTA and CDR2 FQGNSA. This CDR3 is CASSSDTYGYTF. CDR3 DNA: TGTGCCAGCAGCTCAGACACTTATGGCTACACCTTC.

DNA for the CDR3: TGTGCCTGGAGCCCTAAATCCGCAGGGAACACTGAAGCTTTCTTT. Amino acid sequence: CAWSPKSAGNTEAFF. This rearrangement joins TRBV30 to TRBJ1-1, with D unresolved. Trimming stripped 3 bases from V and 1 base from J, with 15 bases between. CDR1 and CDR2 from the germline V gene are GTSNPN and SVGIG (reference sequence). The CDR3 totals 15 residues.

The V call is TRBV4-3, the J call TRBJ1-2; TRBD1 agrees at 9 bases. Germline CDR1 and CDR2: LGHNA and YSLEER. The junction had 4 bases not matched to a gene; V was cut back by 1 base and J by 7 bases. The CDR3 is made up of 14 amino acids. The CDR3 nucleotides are TGCGCCAGCAGCCAAGTTACAGGGGGCCGTGGCTACACCTTC. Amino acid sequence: CASSQVTGGRGYTF.